The 31 T cell receptor beta chains reported below all come from one sample, sequenced in a study of blood T cell repertoires in COVID-19. Sequenced by immunoSEQ multiplex PCR; TCRdb stores in-frame clones only, minus some. The data hold 70,000 or so clones, with about 88% observed a single time. The sequenced material came from peripheral blood. These receptors were obtained from a man aged 50 to 59 with acute or convalescent COVID-19.

The chain couples TRBV4-1 to TRBJ1-2, with 7 bases fitting TRBD1. V lost 0 bases to trimming and J lost 12 bases; unmatched junction nucleotides: 13. Germline V gene sequence: CDR1 MGHRA, CDR2 YSYEKL. The CDR3 runs 15 residues. For the CDR3, the DNA is TGCGCCAGCAGCCAAGATTCGGGCAGGGGGGACTTTGACACCTTC. Protein sequence: CASSQDSGRGDFDTF.

This clone was seen just once. The DNA of the CDR3 is TGTGCCAGCAGCGTACGGGACAGGGGTTACGAGCAGTACTTC. Translation: CASSVRDRGYEQYF. This chain connects TRBV9 to TRBJ2-7, with 10 bases lining up with TRBD1. In germline, CDR1 is SGDLS, CDR2 YYNGEE. There are 14 residues in the CDR3. V was clipped by 1 base and J by 4 bases; unmatched bases: 2.

The genes are TRBV5-1 and TRBJ1-2; weak D call: TRBD1 (5 bases). With 0 bases removed from V and 3 bases from J, the gap between germline ends came to 6 bases. The CDR3 is made up of 13 amino acids. The germline gives CDR1 SGHRS, CDR2 YFSETQ. DNA for the CDR3: TGCGCCAGCAGCTTGGTACAGGACTATGGCTACACCTTC. This codes for CASSLVQDYGYTF. The full variable domain, rest sourced from reference TRBV5-1 and TRBJ1-2, is KAGVTQTPRYLIKTRGQQVTLSCSPISGHRSVSWYQQTPGQGLQFLFEYFSETQRNKGNFPGRFSGRQFSNSRSEMNVSTLELGDSALYLCASSLVQDYGYTFGSGTRLTVV.

The chain combines TRBV24-1 with TRBJ1-5, with no clear D. The ends were cut back, 2 bases at V and 3 bases at J, with 10 bases in the middle. The CDR3 totals 15 residues. Germline CDR1 reads KGHDR; CDR2 reads SFDVKD. CDR3 loop: CATSDSGMDNQPQHF. The CDR3 DNA reads TGTGCCACCAGTGATTCAGGAATGGACAATCAGCCCCAGCATTTT.

The chain combines TRBV6-1 with TRBJ2-1; a possible D gene is TRBD2 (5 bases). V gave up 0 bases and J gave up 7 bases, with 13 bases separating them. Germline V CDR1 and CDR2: MNHNS, SASEGT. The CDR3 is 15 amino acids. The CDR3 DNA reads as TGTGCCAGCAGTGAAGCCAGCGGACTTCGGAATGAGCAGTTCTTC. Its protein product is CASSEASGLRNEQFF.

The chain joins TRBV7-3 to TRBJ2-5; 9 bases agree with TRBD2. V shed 5 bases and J 1 base; nucleotides not matched to a gene: 5. This CDR3 has 15 residues. Germline V CDR1 and CDR2: SGHTA, FQGTGA. CDR3 DNA: TGTGCCAGCAGCCGAAATAGCGGGGGCCAAGAGACCCAGTACTTC. This sequence encodes CASSRNSGGQETQYF.

The chain combines TRBV5-1 with TRBJ2-1; 13 positions agree with TRBD2. This CDR3 region has 17 residues. Unmatched junction bases numbered 8, after V lost 4 bases and J lost 4 bases. Germline loops: CDR1 SGHRS, CDR2 YFSETQ. Written as DNA, the CDR3 is TGCGCCAGCAGCCCGGGACTAGCGGGACCGGGGTACAATGAGCAGTTCTTC. It encodes CASSPGLAGPGYNEQFF.

On this clone itself: The junction departs from the called germline gene at one end, perhaps through a read error. V is TRBV29-1 and J is TRBJ2-3; TRBD2 aligns across 8 bases. Germline V gives CDR1 SQVTM, CDR2 ANQGSEA. The CDR3 runs 14 residues. The CDR3 is CSIEGGRYADTQYF. DNA of the CDR3: TGCAGCATTGAGGGCGGGAGGTATGCAGATACGCAGTATTTT.

The chain links TRBV25-1 to TRBJ2-5, with D hard to call. Germline CDR1 MGHDK, CDR2 SYGVNS. The CDR3 has 14 amino acids. The germline V and J ends were trimmed by 0 bases and 4 bases, with 9 bases remaining between them. The CDR3 here is CASSEYGQAETQYF. CDR3 in DNA: TGTGCCAGCAGTGAATATGGGCAGGCAGAGACCCAGTACTTC.

The J gene is TRBJ2-2, the V gene TRBV19; no clear D gene. From germline, CDR1 is LNHDA and CDR2 SQIVND (reference sequence). The V end was cut by 2 bases, the J end by 2 bases, with 6 bases between. The CDR3 runs to 14 residues. This CDR3 reads CASSISQNTGELFF. DNA of the CDR3: TGTGCCAGTAGTATATCACAAAACACCGGGGAGCTGTTTTTT.

V usage is TRBV28 and J usage is TRBJ2-7; D is unclear. Deletions cut 5 bases from V and 1 base from J, with 6 bases between. This CDR3 contains 12 residues. Germline-derived CDR1 and CDR2 are MDHEN and SYDVKM. The chain's CDR3 is CASSLLSYEQYF. For the CDR3, the DNA is TGTGCCAGCAGTCTCCTATCCTACGAGCAGTACTTC.

J is TRBJ2-5 and V is TRBV18, with TRBD2 matching over 9 bases. The germline V gene has CDR1 KGHSH and CDR2 LQKENI. V was clipped by 6 bases and J by 1 base; unmatched bases: 9. The CDR3 covers 16 residues. CDR3 protein: CASSPFSGGFQETQYF. The CDR3 DNA reads as TGTGCCAGCTCCCCCTTCAGCGGGGGGTTCCAAGAGACCCAGTACTTC.

For the CDR3, the DNA is TGCGCCAGCAGTCCCGGGACTAGCGATACCACAGATACGCAGTATTTT. As protein: CASSPGTSDTTDTQYF. The chain links TRBV23-1 to TRBJ2-3; 10 nucleotides line up with TRBD2. Being an ORF, TRBV23-1 has a function that is uncertain. This CDR3 has 16 residues. V lost 4 bases, J lost 2 bases, and 6 bases stayed unmatched.

The chain combines TRBV7-9 with TRBJ2-7, with 13 bases fitting TRBD2. This CDR3 region has 15 residues. V lost 5 bases, J lost 3 bases, and 4 bases stayed unmatched. Germline V CDR1 and CDR2: SEHNR, FQNEAQ (reference sequence). CDR3 sequence: CASSARTSGSYEQYF. As DNA, the CDR3 is TGTGCCAGCAGCGCTAGGACTAGCGGGAGCTACGAGCAGTACTTC. Together with reference TRBV7-9 and TRBJ2-7, the CDR3 gives the full variable domain: DTGVSQNPRHKITKRGQNVTFRCDPISEHNRLYWYRQTLGQGPEFLTYFQNEAQLEKSRLLSDRFSAERPKGSFSTLEIQRTEQGDSAMYLCASSARTSGSYEQYFGPGTRLTVT.

This rearrangement joins TRBV11-2 to TRBJ2-2; 8 bases match TRBD2. Germline values: CDR1 SGHAT, CDR2 FQNNGV. This CDR3 spans 15 amino acids. V lost 5 bases and J lost 3; bases outside the gene matches: 5. CDR3 protein: CASSQAGAYTGELFF. CDR3 DNA sequence: TGTGCCAGCAGCCAAGCGGGGGCCTACACCGGGGAGCTGTTTTTT.

The chain recombines TRBV14 with TRBJ2-6, with D perhaps matching TRBD2 (6 bases). The CDR3 is made up of 21 amino acids. Trimming took off 0 bases at V and 0 bases at J, with 21 bases between the two ends. CDR1 is SGHDN, CDR2 FVKESK, per germline. In nucleotides, the CDR3 is TGTGCCAGCAGCCAAGAGCCCGGGGGTGCTAGATTCTACTCTGGGGCCAACGTCCTGACTTTC. Protein sequence: CASSQEPGGARFYSGANVLTF.

CDR3 protein: CASTTDGNTIYF. The CDR3 DNA is TGCGCCAGCACGACAGATGGAAACACCATATATTTT. The chain is built from TRBV10-1 and TRBJ1-3, with D maybe TRBD1 (5 bases). V was shortened by 7 bases and J by 3 bases, with 7 bases between the two germline ends. The CDR3 is 12 residues long. Germline assignment: CDR1 WNHNN and CDR2 SYGVQD (reference sequence).

The rearrangement uses TRBV28 and TRBJ2-3; 13 bases line up with TRBD2. V lost 4 bases to trimming and J lost 6 bases; unmatched junction nucleotides: 7. CDR1 and CDR2 (germline): MDHEN, SYDVKM. The CDR3 runs 16 residues. The CDR3 DNA reads TGTGCCAGCAGTTCACAGGGACTAGCGGGGATGGATACGCAGTATTTT. As protein: CASSSQGLAGMDTQYF.

The chain employs TRBV4-2 and TRBJ1-2; TRBD1 aligns across 7 bases. The germline V gene has CDR1 LGHNA and CDR2 YNFKEQ. The CDR3 totals 19 residues. Trimming at V came to 3 bases and at J to 3 bases, leaving 19 bases not matched to a gene. The CDR3: CASSHNGATGEGVYYGYTF. The CDR3, as DNA: TGTGCCAGCAGCCACAATGGGGCTACAGGGGAAGGTGTTTACTATGGCTACACCTTC.

This chain connects TRBV9 to TRBJ2-3; the match to TRBD2 covers 10 bases. This CDR3 has 20 amino acids. The trim removed 2 bases at V and 0 bases at J, leaving 15 bases unmatched. CDR1 and CDR2 from the germline V gene are SGDLS and YYNGEE. The CDR3 DNA sequence: TGTGCCAGCAGCGTTTCCCTAGCGGGAGTTAGGTTTGGGAGCACAGATACGCAGTATTTT. The encoded protein is CASSVSLAGVRFGSTDTQYF. The entire variable domain, with the rest obtained from reference TRBV9 and TRBJ2-3, is as follows: DSGVTQTPKHLITATGQRVTLRCSPRSGDLSVYWYQQSLDQGLQFLIQYYNGEERAKGNILERFSAQQFPDLHSELNLSSLELGDSALYFCASSVSLAGVRFGSTDTQYFGPGTRLTVL.

The chain couples TRBV7-9 to TRBJ1-4; D uncertain. Germline loops: CDR1 SEHNR, CDR2 FQNEAQ (reference sequence). With 6 bases removed from V and 10 bases from J, the gap between germline ends came to 12 bases. The CDR3 has 12 amino acids. CDR3 in amino acids: CASSSSTGKLFF. DNA of the CDR3: TGTGCCAGCAGTTCATCTACCGGAAAACTGTTTTTT.

CDR3 nucleotide sequence: TGTGCCAGCAGCAAGGAGAAGACAGGGATATATCAGCCCCAGCATTTT. It is translated as CASSKEKTGIYQPQHF. This sequence joins TRBV21-1 and TRBJ1-5; the D call in the table, TRBD1, was not verified against the DNA. TRBV21-1 constitutes a pseudogene. The CDR3 is 16 residues long.

This chain connects TRBV6-4 to TRBJ2-1; D is perhaps TRBD2 (6 bases). The V end lost 0 bases, the J end lost 6 bases, and 18 bases lay between the germline ends. The length of the CDR3 is 17 residues. Per the germline V gene, CDR1 is MRHNA and CDR2 is SNTAGT. This CDR3 is CASSDSPYTGEVNEQFF. DNA of the CDR3: TGTGCCAGCAGTGACTCCCCCTATACGGGGGAGGTCAATGAGCAGTTCTTC.

The chain joins TRBV7-2 to TRBJ1-2; D unclear. The CDR3 totals 12 residues. From germline, CDR1 is SGHTA and CDR2 FQGNSA. V dropped 3 bases and J dropped 8 bases, with 10 bases sitting between them. In nucleotides, the CDR3 is TGTGCCAGCAGCTTTAAATATCCCGGCTACACCTTC. Its protein is CASSFKYPGYTF.

This chain uses TRBV7-3 with TRBJ1-2; 8 positions agree with TRBD1. Trimming removed 1 base from V and 6 bases from J; junction bases left unmatched: 10. This CDR3 has 16 residues. Germline CDR1 reads SGHTA; CDR2 reads FQGTGA. CDR3 in DNA: TGTGCCAGCAGCTTAAGTGGGACAGGTACCCCGCATGGCTACACCTTC. It encodes CASSLSGTGTPHGYTF.

This chain links TRBV7-9 with TRBJ2-7; maybe TRBD1 (5 bases). Trimming stripped 5 bases from V and 6 bases from J, with 11 bases between. Germline V gives CDR1 SEHNR, CDR2 FQNEAQ (reference sequence). This CDR3 has 12 residues. DNA of the CDR3: TGTGCCAGCAGCCAGGGCGGCGGCGAGCAGTACGTC. This codes for CASSQGGGEQYV.

The genes are TRBV7-8 and TRBJ2-3; 8 positions agree with TRBD1. Trimming cost V 0 bases and J 3 bases; bases outside gene matches: 2. The CDR3 runs 15 residues. Germline V gene lookup returns CDR1 SGHVS and CDR2 FQNEAQ. The CDR3 sequence is CASSLARGRTDTQYF. The CDR3 DNA sequence: TGTGCCAGCAGCTTAGCCAGGGGGCGTACAGATACGCAGTATTTT.

The genes are TRBV19 and TRBJ2-4, with D tentatively TRBD1 (5 bases). The CDR3 runs 14 residues. The V gene's germline CDR1 is LNHDA and CDR2 SQIVND (reference sequence). V shed 9 bases and J shed 0 bases, with 12 bases lying between them. The CDR3 DNA is TGTGCCAGCACCGACAGCTTAGCCAAAAACATTCAGTACTTC. Amino acid sequence: CASTDSLAKNIQYF.

This sequence joins TRBV6-2 or TRBV6-3 and TRBJ2-1, with D maybe TRBD1 (7 bases). Trimming took off 5 bases at V and 3 bases at J, with 20 bases between the two ends. The germline V gene has CDR1 MNHEY and CDR2 SVGEGT. CDR3 length: 17 residues. The CDR3 reads CASSIRQGLVRYNEQFF. The DNA of the CDR3 is TGTGCCAGCAGTATCCGACAGGGACTCGTACGCTACAATGAGCAGTTCTTC.

CDR3 loop: CASSFRQGDSSPLHF. The CDR3 region has the DNA TGTGCCAGCAGTTTCAGGCAGGGGGACTCGTCACCCCTCCACTTT. This chain joins TRBV6-2 or TRBV6-3 and TRBJ1-6; 7 nucleotides match TRBD1. The germline V gene has CDR1 MNHEY and CDR2 SVGEGT. V lost 4 bases and J lost 10; bases outside the gene matches: 10. The CDR3 consists of 15 residues.

With respect to this clone: One end of the junction does not line up with germline, which may come from a read error. V usage is TRBV7-7 and J usage is TRBJ2-1, with 9 nucleotides matching TRBD2. The CDR3 has 14 amino acids. The germline gives CDR1 SSHAT, CDR2 FNYEAQ (reference sequence). CDR3 DNA sequence: TGTGCTAGCAGCTTTAGCGGGGGAAATAATGAGCAGTTCTTC. Translated: CASSFSGGNNEQFF.